This passage covers 11 T cell receptor beta chains from one sample sequenced in a study of blood T cells in healthy people across ages. A second 7 to 11 cycle PCR used barcoded and J-beta primers. TCRdb called the 5' RACE reads again in MiXCR, with one record for every CDR3 protein. The sample lists around 940,000 distinct CDR3 sequences; about 51% were seen once. The sample comprised blood. All receptors derive from a woman aged 55-69 years in good health.

This chain joins TRBV20-1 and TRBJ2-7; 13 bases are a match to TRBD2. V shed 3 bases and J 4 bases; nucleotides not matched to a gene: 3. This CDR3 spans 14 amino acids. Germline CDR1 reads DFQATT; CDR2 reads SNEGSKA (reference sequence). CDR3 DNA sequence: TGCAGTGCTAGGGCACTAGCGGGAGGGTACGAGCAGTACTTC. Protein sequence: CSARALAGGYEQYF.

In its sample, this clonotype was seen a few times. The V call is TRBV20-1, the J call TRBJ2-7; D unclear. Trimming removed 6 bases at V and 4 bases at J, with 10 bases between. CDR1 is DFQATT and CDR2 is SNEGSKA in the germline V gene (reference sequence). The CDR3 loop spans 11 amino acids. The CDR3 DNA follows: TGCAGTGCCAGGACCCAATACGAGCAGTACTTC. Translating gives CSARTQYEQYF.

The chain couples TRBV20-1 to TRBJ2-3; D might be TRBD1 or TRBD2, each matching 5 bases. This CDR3 has 14 residues. The V end lost 5 bases, the J end lost 4 bases, and 16 bases lay between the germline ends. Looked up from germline, CDR1 is DFQATT and CDR2 is SNEGSKA (reference sequence). CDR3 nucleotide sequence: TGCAGTGCTGGCAGGGACCGTCCCCCAGATACGCAGTATTTT. Its translation: CSAGRDRPPDTQYF.

In nucleotides, the CDR3 is TGTGCCAGCAGCTTCACCTACACAGGGTTCGACGAGCAGTACTTC. Its protein product is CASSFTYTGFDEQYF. The chain employs TRBV7-2 and TRBJ2-4, with a tentative D call TRBD1 (6 bases). The closer fit of TRBJ2-7 to the DNA end suggests the J call may be wrong. CDR3 length: 15 amino acids. Germline CDR1 SGHTA, CDR2 FQGNSA.

This chain links TRBV3-1 with TRBJ2-2, with a weak D call TRBD2 (5 bases). Germline-derived CDR1 and CDR2 are LGHDT and YNNKEL (reference sequence). Trimming stripped 0 bases from V and 6 bases from J, with 8 bases between. The CDR3 loop spans 14 amino acids. The CDR3 reads CASSQDVRAGELFF. The CDR3 DNA reads as TGTGCCAGCAGCCAAGACGTGAGGGCCGGGGAGCTGTTTTTT.

This rearrangement joins TRBV14 to TRBJ2-1, with 9 bases lining up with TRBD2. Judging by the DNA end, TRBJ2-7 fits better; the J call may be wrong. In germline, CDR1 is SGHDN, CDR2 FVKESK. The CDR3 has 15 amino acids. Written as DNA, the CDR3 is TGTGCCAGCAGCCAAAGCAGCGGGGGGTACAATGAGCAGTACTTC. It encodes CASSQSSGGYNEQYF.

The chain employs TRBV25-1 and TRBJ2-3; 7 positions match TRBD2. Germline CDR1 MGHDK, CDR2 SYGVNS. This CDR3 spans 16 amino acids. V trimming: 5 bases; J trimming: 3 bases; junction bases outside the gene matches: 11. The CDR3 DNA reads TGTGCCAGCAGTTCCCCCGGGGGGACTACTACAGATACGCAGTATTTT. Protein: CASSSPGGTTTDTQYF. The full variable domain, in which reference TRBV25-1 and TRBJ2-3 provide the parts outside the CDR3, is EADIYQTPRYLVIGTGKKITLECSQTMGHDKMYWYQQDPGMELHLIHYSYGVNSTEKGDLSSESTVSRIRTEHFPLTLESARPSHTSQYLCASSSPGGTTTDTQYFGPGTRLTVL.

J is TRBJ1-2 and V is TRBV7-2, with D tentatively TRBD1 (5 bases). Germline loops: CDR1 SGHTA, CDR2 FQGNSA. This CDR3 has 14 amino acids. V lost 1 base and J lost 8, with 14 bases in between. The CDR3 loop reads CASSLDKGTWGYTF. The CDR3 bases are TGTGCCAGCAGCTTAGATAAGGGGACGTGGGGCTACACCTTC.

Turning to this clonotype: A junction boundary mismatches the germline segment, possibly from a read error. The gene calls are TRBV27 and TRBJ2-6; D call uncertain. This CDR3 contains 15 residues. Germline V gene lookup returns CDR1 MNHEY and CDR2 SMNVEV (reference sequence). The CDR3 DNA reads TGTGCCAGCAATTTACGGGTCTCTGGGGCCAACGTCCTGACTTTC. This sequence encodes CASNLRVSGANVLTF.

There are a few counts of this clonotype. The chain is built from TRBV28 and TRBJ2-7; 10 bases are shared with TRBD2. The trim removed 4 bases at V and 0 bases at J, leaving 6 bases unmatched. Germline V lookup: CDR1 MDHEN, CDR2 SYDVKM. The CDR3 spans 16 residues. As DNA, the CDR3 is TGTGCCAGCAGTTCGCCCGGGACTAGCGACTCCTACGAGCAGTACTTC. Protein: CASSSPGTSDSYEQYF.

This chain connects TRBV6-2 or TRBV6-3 to TRBJ2-1; TRBD1 might be the D (6 bases). V dropped 6 bases and J dropped 4 bases, with 19 bases sitting between them. The germline CDR1 and CDR2 sequences are MNHEY and SVGEGT. The CDR3 totals 16 residues. The CDR3: CASSFGAGAGYNEQFF. In nucleotides, the CDR3 is TGTGCCAGCAGCTTCGGCGCAGGGGCCGGATACAATGAGCAGTTCTTC.